Listed below are T cell receptor beta chains from one sample, sequenced in a study of T cell repertoires in cytomegalovirus infection. TCRdb recomputed calls from the reads with MiXCR, one row per CDR3 protein. The sample lists approximately 400,000 distinct CDR3 sequences, approximately 32% occurring once. Sample: PBMCs. The source of these receptors is a human donor in good health (CMV status not recorded). Some clones in this sample may be carry-over from other donors' samples. The CDR3 runs from the conserved cysteine through the conserved F or W. Each record gives: V gene, clone size, D gene, J gene, CDR3 protein, CDR3 DNA. A D gene is named only where the DNA matches it firmly. Not all rows give a size; the values are once, few, many and, for expanded clones, a class.

>TRBV27|few|.|TRBJ1-4
CASRGPGTTNEKLFF
TGTGCCAGCAGGGGCCCGGGCACAACTAATGAAAAACTGTTTTTT
>TRBV6-1|few|.|TRBJ2-3
CASSDRRTSTDTQYF
TGTGCCAGCAGTGACAGGAGAACTAGCACAGATACGCAGTATTTT
>TRBV12-3/TRBV12-4|.|.|TRBJ2-2
CASSLALPPGTGELFF
TGTGCCAGCAGTTTAGCGCTTCCTCCGGGCACCGGGGAGCTGTTTTTT
>TRBV7-8|many|TRBD2|TRBJ2-7
CASSLGGLAGHGEQYF
TGTGCCAGCAGCTTGGGAGGACTAGCCGGCCATGGGGAGCAGTACTTC
>TRBV20-1|.|TRBD1|TRBJ2-7
CSARPRTGPSYYEQYF
TGCAGTGCGCGACCAAGGACAGGGCCCTCATACTACGAGCAGTACTTC
>TRBV12-5|.|.|TRBJ2-5
CASAGSGPLGETQYF
TGTGCTAGTGCGGGATCAGGGCCCTTAGGAGAGACCCAGTACTTC
>TRBV19|.|.|TRBJ1-2
CASSIDPDLSGYTF
TGTGCCAGTAGTATAGACCCGGATTTGAGCGGCTACACCTTC
>TRBV28|many|.|TRBJ1-5
CASSLGGVQPQHF
TGTGCCAGCAGCCTGGGGGGTGTTCAGCCCCAGCATTTT
>TRBV2|.|TRBD1|TRBJ1-6
CASSTGTGGTSPLHF
TGTGCCAGCAGTACCGGTACAGGGGGCACTTCACCCCTCCACTTT
>TRBV4-2|.|.|TRBJ2-7
CASSQETDLVRYEQYF
TGTGCCAGCAGCCAAGAAACGGATCTGGTACGATACGAGCAGTACTTC
>TRBV14|once|.|TRBJ2-5
CASSQAHRAPYQETQYF
TGTGCCAGCAGCCAAGCCCACAGGGCGCCGTACCAAGAGACCCAGTACTTC
>TRBV6-2/TRBV6-3|.|.|TRBJ1-5
CPSSYSSLRFGHPQHF
TGTCCCAGCAGTTACTCGTCTTTAAGGTTTGGACATCCCCAGCATTTC
>TRBV27|.|TRBD2|TRBJ2-1
CASSATAGGPTYNEQFF
TGTGCCAGCAGTGCGACTGCGGGGGGCCCTACCTACAATGAGCAGTTCTTC
>TRBV11-3|.|TRBD1|TRBJ2-5
CASSLDCGTGGPQETQYF
TGTGCCAGCAGCTTAGATTGTGGGACAGGGGGCCCCCAAGAGACCCAGTACTTC
>TRBV7-3|few|.|TRBJ1-5
CASSLSHGQPQHF
TGTGCCAGCAGCTTAAGTCATGGTCAGCCCCAGCATTTT
>TRBV12-3/TRBV12-4|.|.|TRBJ2-1
CASSLGISGYNEQFF
TGTGCCAGCAGTTTGGGCATTAGCGGATACAATGAGCAGTTCTTC
>TRBV28|few|.|TRBJ1-2
CASYGPGESYGYTF
TGTGCCAGCTACGGGCCCGGGGAATCCTATGGCTACACCTTC
>TRBV11-2|.|.|TRBJ2-1
CASSLSPPYNEQFF
TGTGCCAGCAGCTTATCACCCCCCTACAATGAGCAGTTCTTC
>TRBV24-1|few|TRBD2|TRBJ2-1
CATSKSSGGVRAYNEQFF
TGTGCCACCAGTAAGTCTAGCGGGGGGGTCAGGGCCTACAATGAGCAGTTCTTC
>TRBV12-3/TRBV12-4|.|TRBD1|TRBJ1-5
CASRPGTGRNQPQHF
TGTGCCAGCAGACCGGGGACAGGACGCAATCAGCCCCAGCATTTT
>TRBV7-2|many|.|TRBJ2-7
CASSLVRVSSYEQYF
TGTGCCAGCAGCTTAGTGCGGGTGAGCTCCTACGAGCAGTACTTC
>TRBV7-2|few|TRBD1|TRBJ1-1
CASSPRGVGQGSREAFF
TGTGCCAGCAGCCCTAGGGGGGTGGGACAGGGTTCCCGTGAAGCTTTCTTT
>TRBV19|.|.|TRBJ2-4
CASSTVFRVTKNIQYF
TGTGCCAGTAGTACAGTTTTCAGGGTAACCAAAAACATTCAGTACTTC
>TRBV19|few|.|TRBJ2-3
CASSIRTDTQYF
TGTGCCAGTAGTATTAGGACAGATACGCAGTATTTT
>TRBV12-3/TRBV12-4|few|.|TRBJ1-5
CASSPNALSNQPQHF
TGTGCCAGCAGTCCAAATGCCCTGAGCAATCAGCCCCAGCATTTT
>TRBV27|.|TRBD2|TRBJ2-7
CASSLGLALSEQYF
TGTGCCAGCAGTTTGGGACTAGCATTGAGCGAGCAGTACTTC
>TRBV5-4|.|TRBD1|TRBJ1-2
CASSPLGTGVIYGYTF
TGTGCCAGCAGCCCTCTCGGGACAGGGGTGATCTATGGCTACACCTTC
>TRBV12-3/TRBV12-4|.|.|TRBJ2-2
CASSLAGPHTGELFF
TGTGCCAGCAGTTTGGCGGGACCCCACACCGGGGAGCTGTTTTTT
>TRBV30|once|.|TRBJ2-5
CAWNRGQQTQYF
TGTGCCTGGAACCGGGGCCAACAGACCCAGTACTTC
>TRBV7-2|many|TRBD1|TRBJ1-3
CASSADRGNTIYF
TGTGCCAGCAGCGCGGACAGGGGAAACACCATATATTTT
>TRBV14|few|.|TRBJ1-1
CASSLKQNTEAFF
TGTGCCAGCAGCTTGAAGCAGAACACTGAAGCTTTCTTT
>TRBV6-6|.|.|TRBJ1-2
CASSYSTGQVGSYGSYGYTF
TGTGCCAGCAGTTACTCGACTGGGCAGGTCGGATCATATGGGAGCTATGGCTACACCTTC
>TRBV5-4|.|.|TRBJ1-1
CASSLAVGGNAEAFF
TGTGCCAGCAGCTTGGCCGTCGGGGGAAACGCTGAAGCTTTCTTT